This T cell receptor beta chain came from a study of shared clonotypes between healthy human individuals. Overall study: A couple of women and a few men aged 18 to 49 made up the donors. Each donor's CD8 memory used one plate, CD8 naive two, each CD4 subset three. Study-level findings and limits: Memory subsets generally showed smaller estimated richness than naive subsets did.

Of note for this clone: The antigen remains unidentified.

Profiled with immunoSEQ multiplex PCR; TCRdb holds only in-frame clones, not every one. The repertoire includes around 2,000,000 clones, just over 90% of them detected once, and roughly 1.7% sits in the top ten. Germline V lookup: CDR1 SGHDT, CDR2 YYEEEE. The CDR3 sequence is 13 residues long. Trimming removed 4 bases at V and 6 bases at J, with 12 bases between. CD45RO-negative, CCR7-positively selected cells formed the naive CD8 fraction, excluding terminally differentiated effector memory CD45RA+ cells. The donors were adults (healthy and HIV-negative) with no recent acute infections or vaccinations.

This chain links TRBV5-6 with TRBJ2-3; possible D gene TRBD2, 5 bases. The sample was naive CD8+ T cells from PBMCs. The clonotype originates from a man aged 18 to 35 in good health. Some clones in this sample may be carry-over from other donors' samples. CDR3 loop: CASSVGWEDTQYF. The CDR3 DNA reads TGTGCCAGCAGCGTTGGGTGGGAGGATACGCAGTATTTT.